This record concerns one T cell receptor beta chain sequence. The data belong to a study of radiotherapy plus CTLA-4 blockade in lung cancer. Data came from immunoSEQ multiplex PCR; TCRdb stores just in-frame clones and leaves some out. The repertoire consists of about 28,000 clones, with approximately 80% occurring once and the leading ten covering approximately 8.3%. CDR1 is SGHRS and CDR2 is YFSETQ in the germline V gene. The CDR3 spans 12 residues. V shed 0 bases and J shed 8 bases, with 8 bases lying between them. J is TRBJ1-1 and V is TRBV5-1; no firm D call. The input for sequencing was peripheral blood, taken from a patient treated with radiotherapy plus ipilimumab. The clonotype originates from a human donor with non-small cell lung cancer who had stable disease on radiotherapy plus ipilimumab. This chain's CDR3 is CASSLVLEEAFF. Written as DNA, the CDR3 is TGCGCCAGCAGCTTGGTTTTAGAGGAAGCTTTCTTT.